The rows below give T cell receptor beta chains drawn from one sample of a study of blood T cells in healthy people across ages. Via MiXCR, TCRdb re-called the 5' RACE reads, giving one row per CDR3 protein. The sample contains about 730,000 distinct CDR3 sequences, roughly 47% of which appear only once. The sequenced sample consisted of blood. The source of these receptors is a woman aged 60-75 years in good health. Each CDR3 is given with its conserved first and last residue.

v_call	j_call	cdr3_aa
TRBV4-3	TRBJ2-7	CASSQDTGGLYEQYF
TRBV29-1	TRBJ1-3	CSVATGHSGNTIYF
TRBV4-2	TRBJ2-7	CASSQDYGGSSYEQYF
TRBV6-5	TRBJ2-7	CASRRTGEPYEQYF
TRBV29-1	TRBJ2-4	CSVGGDIQYF
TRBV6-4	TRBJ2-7	CASSDSGTGEQYF
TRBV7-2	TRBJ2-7	CASSLDFSTGNEQYF
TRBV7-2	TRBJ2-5	CASSRYDRQETQYF
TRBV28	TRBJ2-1	CASTLPPGQGPRSYNEQFF
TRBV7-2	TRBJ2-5	CASSLASLRETQYF
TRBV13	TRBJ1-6	CASSATDSGSPLHF
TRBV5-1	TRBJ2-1	CASSLSPTRNNEQFF
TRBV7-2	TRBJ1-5	CASSPTGTQGNQPQHF
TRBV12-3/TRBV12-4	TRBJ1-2	CASSYRGSYGYTF
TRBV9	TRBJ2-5	CASSLPGQGFSETQYF
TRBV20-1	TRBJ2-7	CSAGNRGPREQYF
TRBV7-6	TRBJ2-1	CASSFRVRPNEQFF
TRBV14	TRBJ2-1	CASRQSGRYYNEQFF
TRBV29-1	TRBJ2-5	CSVKFYQETQYF
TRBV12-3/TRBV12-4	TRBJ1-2	CASSLYWGSGYTF
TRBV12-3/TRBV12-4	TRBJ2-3	CASSPLGPSYTDTQYF
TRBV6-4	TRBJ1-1	CASSDSAESTEAFF
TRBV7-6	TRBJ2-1	CASSLAVSGGYYNEQFF
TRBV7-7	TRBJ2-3	CASSPGRSADTQYF
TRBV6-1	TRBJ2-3	CASSDRGFTDTQYF
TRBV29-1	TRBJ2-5	CSSAGTGEETQYF
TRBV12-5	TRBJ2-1	CASGLMGEQFF
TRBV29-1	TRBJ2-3	CSVEAPVTDTQYF
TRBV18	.	CASSKVPETQYF
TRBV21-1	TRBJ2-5	CASSKAAPDSPGWQETQYF
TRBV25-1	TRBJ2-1	CASSEGGGARNEQFF
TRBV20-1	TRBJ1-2	CSARDRGVRGYTF
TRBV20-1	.	CSARVAGSLYEQYF
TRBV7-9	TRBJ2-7	CASSLLAGDYEQYF
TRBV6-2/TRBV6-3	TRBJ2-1	CASRQDSFSYNEQFF
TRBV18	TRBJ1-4	CASSPRGRSGANEKLFF
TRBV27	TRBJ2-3	CASSLVWRDTQYF
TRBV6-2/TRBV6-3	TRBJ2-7	CASSYRGRGGYEQYF
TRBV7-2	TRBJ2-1	CASSLLAGGFSYNEQFF
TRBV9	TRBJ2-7	CASSADDYEQYF
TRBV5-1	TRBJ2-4	CASRTDPGKNIRYF
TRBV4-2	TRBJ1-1	CASSHAGTEAFF
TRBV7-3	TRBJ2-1	CASSFSGGAVEQFF
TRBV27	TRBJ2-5	CASSNLGAGQETQYF
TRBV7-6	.	CASSLALVQGAGETQYF
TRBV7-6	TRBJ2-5	CASSGSPAGGQETQYF
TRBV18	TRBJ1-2	CASSPSGTGGGGYTF
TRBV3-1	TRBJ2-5	CASSQDTTGGRETQYF
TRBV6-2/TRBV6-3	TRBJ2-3	CASSPISASGSTDTQYF